What follows are 27 T cell receptor beta chains derived from one specimen sequenced in a study of T cells in Graves' hyperthyroidism and ophthalmopathy. RNA transcripts gave rise to amplified TCR beta CDR3 regions. Primed by the HTBI set, a first-round RT-PCR was run on the TCR CDR3. Via MiXCR, TCRdb re-called the multiplex PCR reads, giving one row per CDR3 protein. The data hold roughly 400,000 distinct CDR3 sequences, with approximately 15% observed a single time. The sequencing input was blood. The origin of the receptors is a young woman with Graves' hyperthyroidism that later progressed to Graves' ophthalmopathy.

This clonotype was counted at least ten times. J is TRBJ1-2 and V is TRBV5-6; D not certain. The CDR3 has 14 amino acids. Trimming took 0 bases from V and 5 from J, leaving 11 bases between them. Germline loops: CDR1 SGHDT, CDR2 YYEEEE. The CDR3 DNA reads as TGTGCCAGCAGCTTGGTGTCAGTCAGTTATGGCTACACCTTC. Its translation is CASSLVSVSYGYTF.

The chain employs TRBV24-1 and TRBJ2-1; D remains unclear. Trimming removed 4 bases from V and 14 bases from J, with 14 bases in between. The CDR3 sequence is 12 residues long. Germline V lookup: CDR1 KGHDR, CDR2 SFDVKD. The CDR3 spells CATSESGLEEFF. CDR3 DNA: TGTGCCACCAGTGAATCCGGCCTCGAGGAGTTCTTC.

Details on this clonotype: A much larger clone is a single base away; this may be a read error. The rearrangement joins TRBV7-9 to TRBJ2-7; D uncertain. The CDR3 totals 14 residues. Germline CDR1 and CDR2: SEHNR and FQNEAQ (reference sequence). CDR3 DNA sequence: TGTGCCAGCAGCTTAGCGCACCGTCGATACGAGCGGTACTTC. It encodes CASSLAHRRYERYF.

In its sample, this clonotype was seen many times. The chain is built from TRBV5-1 and TRBJ2-7; TRBD2 agrees at 14 bases. The CDR3 length is 17 residues. Germline CDR1 is SGHRS and CDR2 is YFSETQ. V shed 2 bases and J 2 bases; nucleotides not matched to a gene: 6. DNA of the CDR3: TGCGCCAGCAGCTTTAATTCGGGACTAGCGGGAGCCTACGAGCAGTACTTC. It yields the protein CASSFNSGLAGAYEQYF. The full variable domain, in which reference TRBV5-1 and TRBJ2-7 provide the parts outside the CDR3, is KAGVTQTPRYLIKTRGQQVTLSCSPISGHRSVSWYQQTPGQGLQFLFEYFSETQRNKGNFPGRFSGRQFSNSRSEMNVSTLELGDSALYLCASSFNSGLAGAYEQYFGPGTRLTVT.

This clonotype was detected many times. This chain links TRBV24-1 with TRBJ2-1, with D hard to call. The length of the CDR3 is 11 residues. Germline V lookup: CDR1 KGHDR, CDR2 SFDVKD. The V end lost 5 bases, the J end lost 7 bases, and 5 bases lay between the germline ends. CDR3 protein: CATSAENEQFF. The DNA of the CDR3 is TGTGCCACCAGTGCCGAGAATGAGCAGTTCTTC.

This clonotype came up many times. The chain uses TRBV7-2 and TRBJ2-1; 9 positions agree with TRBD2. The CDR3 spans 14 residues. With 6 bases clipped from V and 5 bases from J, the junction kept 5 bases outside the gene matches. Germline V gene data show CDR1 as SGHTA and CDR2 as FQGNSA. The CDR3 DNA follows: TGTGCCAGCAGGCCTTCTAGCGGGAACAATGAGCAGTTCTTC. It codes for CASRPSSGNNEQFF.

In its sample, this clonotype was seen once. This may stem from a read error, because a much larger clone lies one nucleotide away. The rearrangement links TRBV11-2 to TRBJ2-4, with 8 bases aligning to TRBD1. J gave up 0 bases and V 5 bases, and 12 bases lay outside the gene matches. The germline gives CDR1 SGHAT, CDR2 FQNNGV. CDR3 length: 18 residues. CDR3: CASSGPGTGGRAKNIQYF. The CDR3 DNA reads as TGTGCCAGCAGCGGGCCAGGGACAGGCGGAAGAGCCAAAAACATTCAGTACTTC. The entire variable domain, with the rest obtained from reference TRBV11-2 and TRBJ2-4, is as follows: EAGVAQSPRYKIIEKRQSVAFWCNPISGHATLYWYQQILGQGPKLLIQFQNNGVVDDSQLPKDRFSAERLKGVDSTLKIQPAKLEDSAVYLCASSGPGTGGRAKNIQYFGAGTRLSVL.

This clonotype was counted only a few times. The gene calls are TRBV10-3 and TRBJ2-1; D not certain. The germline CDR1 and CDR2 sequences are ENHRY and SYGVKD. Trimming removed 4 bases at V and 5 bases at J, with 12 bases between. CDR3 length: 14 residues. Here the CDR3 DNA reads TGTGCCATCAGTGCACAATTGCGTAACAATGAGCAGTTCTTC. Amino acids: CAISAQLRNNEQFF.

In this sample, this clonotype turned up many times. V is TRBV7-9 and J is TRBJ2-1; the match to TRBD1 covers 8 bases. V shed 5 bases and J 4 bases; nucleotides not matched to a gene: 7. Germline V gives CDR1 SEHNR, CDR2 FQNEAQ (reference sequence). CDR3 length: 15 residues. The DNA for the CDR3 is TGTGCCAGCAGCATATGGACAGGGTTGTACAATGAGCAGTTCTTC. As protein: CASSIWTGLYNEQFF.

The sample holds many counts of this clonotype. V and J are TRBV28 and TRBJ1-1; 8 bases match TRBD1. The V gene's germline CDR1 is MDHEN and CDR2 SYDVKM. This CDR3 contains 18 residues. The ends lost 3 bases at V and 3 bases at J; junction bases unmatched: 15. CDR3 region: CASSFRGQGAKEDTEAFF. In DNA, the CDR3 is TGTGCCAGCAGTTTCCGGGGGCAGGGGGCTAAAGAGGACACTGAAGCTTTCTTT.

The chain has TRBV12-5 and TRBJ2-5; TRBD1 or TRBD2 may be the D gene (6 bases each). This CDR3 contains 14 residues. Germline assignment: CDR1 LGHNT and CDR2 FRNRAP. V dropped 3 bases and J dropped 5 bases, with 13 bases sitting between them. The CDR3 protein is CASGFSGGAETQYF. In DNA form, the CDR3 reads TGTGCTAGTGGTTTTTCCGGGGGCGCGGAGACCCAGTACTTC.

This clonotype was seen at least ten times. CDR3 coding DNA: TGTGCCAGCAGAGGAGTCGCCGCCTACGAGCAGTACTTC. Its protein product is CASRGVAAYEQYF. This chain links TRBV27 with TRBJ2-7, with unresolved D. V dropped 6 bases and J dropped 2 bases, with 11 bases sitting between them. Germline values: CDR1 MNHEY, CDR2 SMNVEV (reference sequence). CDR3 size: 13 residues.

This clonotype was counted at least ten times. This chain uses TRBV27 with TRBJ1-6, with D uncertain. The CDR3 is made up of 14 amino acids. Trimming took 6 bases from V and 8 from J, leaving 14 bases between them. CDR1 is MNHEY, CDR2 SMNVEV, per germline (reference sequence). The CDR3 DNA reads TGTGCCAGCAGCACTCGCGGGCGAGATTCACCCCTCCACTTT. This gives the protein CASSTRGRDSPLHF.

This clonotype was found many times. The chain uses TRBV30 and TRBJ1-2; TRBD1 aligns across 7 bases. This CDR3 contains 13 residues. Germline CDR1 reads GTSNPN; CDR2 reads SVGIG (reference sequence). V shed 4 bases and J 4 bases; nucleotides not matched to a gene: 6. As DNA, the CDR3 is TGTGCCTGGAACACACGGGACAGCTATGGCTACACCTTC. Translation: CAWNTRDSYGYTF.

This clonotype has at least ten counts. V is TRBV29-1 and J is TRBJ1-5; 8 nucleotides align to TRBD1. The CDR3 has 13 amino acids. The V gene's germline CDR1 is SQVTM and CDR2 ANQGSEA. V was pared by 8 bases and J by 5 bases, with 8 bases of the junction left unmatched. The CDR3 region is CSTRQGMDQPQHF. Here the CDR3 DNA reads TGCAGCACACGACAGGGGATGGATCAGCCCCAGCATTTT.

V and J are TRBV20-1 and TRBJ2-2, with 15 positions matching TRBD2. The junction had 9 bases not matched to a gene; V was cut back by 3 bases and J by 7 bases. Germline-derived CDR1 and CDR2 are DFQATT and SNEGSKA (reference sequence). This CDR3 has 17 residues. CDR3 sequence reads: CSASDPGLAGGVGELFF. In nucleotides, the CDR3 is TGCAGTGCTAGCGATCCAGGACTAGCGGGAGGGGTCGGGGAGCTGTTTTTT.

This clonotype appeared many times. The rearrangement joins TRBV13 to TRBJ2-3, with 8 bases that match TRBD2. CDR1 is PRHDT, CDR2 FYEKMQ, per germline (reference sequence). The CDR3 is 16 amino acids. V dropped 4 bases and J dropped 3; count of bases not matched to a gene: 9. The CDR3 nucleotides read TGTGCCAGCAGCTCCGGGACTAGTTCAGGGACAGATACGCAGTATTTT. This gives the protein CASSSGTSSGTDTQYF. Full variable domain (missing parts from reference TRBV13 and TRBJ2-3): AAGVIQSPRHLIKEKRETATLKCYPIPRHDTVYWYQQGPGQDPQFLISFYEKMQSDKGSIPDRFSAQQFSDYHSELNMSSLELGDSALYFCASSSGTSSGTDTQYFGPGTRLTVL.

This clonotype appeared a few times. This chain uses TRBV9 with TRBJ2-7; D remains unclear. V gave up 0 bases and J gave up 0 bases, with 7 bases separating them. The CDR3 sequence is 14 residues long. Looked up from germline, CDR1 is SGDLS and CDR2 is YYNGEE. CDR3 in amino acids: CASSVEGASYEQYF. The CDR3 DNA sequence: TGTGCCAGCAGCGTAGAAGGAGCCTCCTACGAGCAGTACTTC.

This clonotype was seen at least ten times. The chain links TRBV10-3 to TRBJ2-5; 8 bases map to TRBD2. CDR3 length: 15 amino acids. Trimming took 8 bases from V and 2 from J; bases not matched to a gene: 10. Germline V gene lookup returns CDR1 ENHRY and CDR2 SYGVKD. The CDR3 loop reads CAIASGTSDQETQYF. In DNA, the CDR3 is TGTGCCATCGCCTCTGGGACTAGTGATCAAGAGACCCAGTACTTC.

Many counts were recorded for this clonotype. The V and J genes are TRBV5-1 and TRBJ2-7; no firm D call. This CDR3 region has 15 residues. Trimming stripped 4 bases from V and 0 bases from J, with 14 bases between. Germline V lookup: CDR1 SGHRS, CDR2 YFSETQ. The CDR3 is CASSPDWASSYEQYF. For the CDR3, the DNA is TGCGCCAGCAGCCCTGACTGGGCGAGCTCCTACGAGCAGTACTTC.

This clonotype was recorded a few times. V and J are TRBV10-3 and TRBJ2-6, with unresolved D. Germline lookup yields CDR1 ENHRY and CDR2 SYGVKD. V dropped 2 bases and J dropped 3 bases, with 8 bases sitting between them. This CDR3 is built from 15 residues. The chain's CDR3 is CAISEPDGGANVLTF. The CDR3 bases are TGTGCCATCAGTGAGCCGGATGGTGGGGCCAACGTCCTGACTTTC.

The chain links TRBV28 to TRBJ1-2; the D is unclear. The germline V and J ends were trimmed by 3 bases and 5 bases, with 13 bases remaining between them. The germline CDR1 and CDR2 sequences are MDHEN and SYDVKM. This CDR3 comprises 14 residues. CDR3 region: CASSFGVSGYGYTF. CDR3 in DNA: TGTGCCAGCAGTTTCGGGGTCTCGGGGTATGGCTACACCTTC.

The V and J genes are TRBV12-3 or TRBV12-4 and TRBJ2-7, with D tentatively TRBD2 (6 bases). CDR3 length equals 14 residues. Trimming shortened V by 4 bases and J by 7 bases, and 17 bases separated the two germline ends. In DNA, the CDR3 is TGTGCCAGCAGTTCGAGACTAGTCATCGGGGAGCAGTACTTC. The encoded protein is CASSSRLVIGEQYF.

This clonotype was detected ten times or more. This rearrangement joins TRBV9 to TRBJ2-1; D remains unclear. The CDR3 has 12 amino acids. In germline, CDR1 is SGDLS, CDR2 YYNGEE. The V and J ends lost 0 bases and 7 bases respectively, with 5 bases between them. CDR3 DNA: TGTGCCAGCAGCGTAGGAGTGAATGAGCAGTTCTTC. Translated: CASSVGVNEQFF.

This clonotype has more than one count but fewer than ten. The CDR3 reads CSAQRTSGANVLTF. CDR3 nucleotide sequence: TGCAGTGCGCAGAGAACCTCTGGGGCCAACGTCCTGACTTTC. V and J are TRBV20-1 and TRBJ2-6; D gene ambiguous. Trimming cost V 6 bases and J 0 bases, with 9 bases left between them. Germline V gene sequence: CDR1 DFQATT, CDR2 SNEGSKA (reference sequence). The CDR3 is made up of 14 amino acids.

Many counts were recorded for this clonotype. The gene calls are TRBV28 and TRBJ2-1, with D possibly being TRBD1 (6 bases). Trimming took 6 bases from V and 8 from J, leaving 20 bases between them. Germline V CDR1 and CDR2: MDHEN, SYDVKM. This CDR3 is built from 15 residues. CDR3 region: CASRFMNEGVHEQFF. CDR3 bases: TGTGCCAGCAGATTCATGAACGAGGGGGTGCATGAGCAGTTCTTC.

This clonotype was counted many times. The chain joins TRBV2 to TRBJ2-7; D is perhaps TRBD2 (5 bases). CDR3 length: 16 amino acids. Trimming removed 2 bases at V and 1 base at J, with 15 bases between. Germline loops: CDR1 SNHLY, CDR2 FYNNEI. CDR3 region: CASSENWELDSYEQYF. The CDR3 nucleotides are TGTGCCAGCAGTGAAAATTGGGAACTAGATTCCTACGAGCAGTACTTC.